This passage covers 17 T cell receptor beta chains from one sample sequenced in a study of blood T cell repertoires in COVID-19. The data were produced by immunoSEQ multiplex PCR, yet TCRdb's version contains in-frame clones alone and is incomplete. The sample records roughly 60,000 clones, approximately 80% being singletons. Sequenced material: peripheral blood. The receptors originated from a man between 60 and 70 years old with acute or convalescent COVID-19.

The chain has TRBV7-2 and TRBJ1-2, with TRBD1 as a possible D gene (6 bases). The CDR3 consists of 15 residues. V shed 3 bases and J shed 3 bases, with 14 bases lying between them. In germline, CDR1 is SGHTA, CDR2 FQGNSA. The CDR3 reads CASSFRTVDYYGYTF. The CDR3 DNA sequence: TGTGCCAGCAGCTTTCGGACAGTGGATTACTATGGCTACACCTTC.

V gene TRBV27 combines with J gene TRBJ1-4; tentatively, D is TRBD1 (6 bases). The CDR3 contains 16 residues. The V end was cut by 8 bases, the J end by 0 bases, with 16 bases between. Germline assignment: CDR1 MNHEY and CDR2 SMNVEV (reference sequence). The CDR3 sequence is CASAQGVLATNEKLFF. The CDR3 DNA reads as TGTGCCAGCGCACAGGGAGTCCTAGCAACTAATGAAAAACTGTTTTTT.

In its sample, this clone was seen once. The rearrangement uses TRBV6-5 and TRBJ2-3, with TRBD2 matching over 10 bases. V was pared by 4 bases and J by 14 bases, with 9 bases of the junction left unmatched. The germline V gene encodes CDR1 MNHEY and CDR2 SVGAGI. This CDR3 contains 13 residues. CDR3 DNA sequence: TGTGCCAGCAGTTTTCCCGGGACTAGCGTGGTGTATTTT. It codes for CASSFPGTSVVYF.

CDR3 DNA sequence: TGTGCCAGCAGCTCCTCTGAGGGAGCGGGGAGGGAGACCCAGTACTTC. Protein product: CASSSSEGAGRETQYF. This chain links TRBV7-2 with TRBJ2-5; 7 nucleotides align to TRBD2. The CDR3 consists of 16 residues. Germline CDR1 SGHTA, CDR2 FQGNSA. J was trimmed by 5 bases and V by 4 bases; bases with no gene match: 13.

This clone was detected only once. The rearrangement links TRBV5-1 to TRBJ1-4; no clear D gene. The CDR3 consists of 14 residues. Germline loops: CDR1 SGHRS, CDR2 YFSETQ. The ends were cut back, 4 bases at V and 8 bases at J, with 15 bases in the middle. The CDR3 protein is CASSLTPNTEKLFF. CDR3 nucleotide sequence: TGCGCCAGCAGCCTGACACCAAATACGGAAAAACTGTTTTTT.

This sequence joins TRBV10-3 and TRBJ1-1; a weak D match, TRBD1 (6 bases). Germline loops: CDR1 ENHRY, CDR2 SYGVKD. V lost 4 bases and J lost 3, with 6 bases in between. This CDR3 has 12 amino acids. CDR3 loop: CAISGTDTEAFF. The CDR3 DNA follows: TGTGCCATCAGTGGGACAGACACTGAAGCTTTCTTT.

About this clone: The DNA is left out, because the CDR3 cannot be placed on it with certainty; the CDR3 is given as TCRdb lists it. This rearrangement joins TRBV29-1 to TRBJ1-1. From germline, CDR1 is SQVTM and CDR2 ANQGSEA. Inclusive of both ends, the CDR3 amounts to 8 amino acids. The CDR3: CSVGRGTF.

The chain carries TRBV7-6 and TRBJ2-3; D gene unclear. Germline V gives CDR1 SGHVS, CDR2 FNYEAQ. Between the trimmed V and J ends, which lost 4 bases and 0 bases, there was a span of 11 bases. The CDR3 sequence is 15 residues long. The CDR3 region is CASSSTTGSTDTQYF. CDR3 sequence (DNA): TGTGCCAGCAGCTCAACGACTGGGAGCACAGATACGCAGTATTTT.

This clone appeared a few times. This chain joins TRBV24-1 and TRBJ1-1; possibly TRBD1 for D (5 bases). Germline CDR1 KGHDR, CDR2 SFDVKD. The CDR3 spans 13 residues. Trimming stripped 3 bases from V and 6 bases from J, with 10 bases between. CDR3 bases: TGTGCCACCAGTGATCCACAGACAGCTGAAGCTTTCTTT. Protein: CATSDPQTAEAFF.

The rearrangement joins TRBV24-1 to TRBJ2-3, with TRBD1 matching 7 bases. In germline, CDR1 is KGHDR, CDR2 SFDVKD. The CDR3 is made up of 18 amino acids. With V trimmed by 3 bases and J by 2 bases, 13 bases remained unmatched. The chain's CDR3 is CATSDLRQGTFNTDTQYF. The CDR3 nucleotides are TGTGCCACCAGTGATCTCCGACAGGGAACGTTTAACACAGATACGCAGTATTTT.

The rearrangement links TRBV7-3 to TRBJ2-3; 8 bases align to TRBD2. The CDR3 spans 14 residues. The trim removed 6 bases at V and 1 base at J, leaving 3 bases unmatched. The V gene's germline CDR1 is SGHTA and CDR2 FQGTGA. In DNA form, the CDR3 reads TGTGCCAGCAGTCAAGCGGGGGGCACAGATACGCAGTATTTT. Encoded protein: CASSQAGGTDTQYF.

The chain recombines TRBV7-2 with TRBJ2-2; maybe TRBD1 (5 bases). Germline loops: CDR1 SGHTA, CDR2 FQGNSA. V was clipped by 5 bases and J by 0 bases, with 13 bases between them. CDR3 length equals 16 residues. The CDR3 is CASSPFQGSNTGELFF. CDR3 coding DNA: TGTGCCAGCAGCCCTTTCCAGGGCTCGAACACCGGGGAGCTGTTTTTT.

The V and J genes are TRBV10-3 and TRBJ1-4; a possible D gene is TRBD1 (5 bases). V lost 4 bases, J lost 9 bases, and 15 bases lay in between. Germline lookup yields CDR1 ENHRY and CDR2 SYGVKD. This CDR3 is built from 14 residues. CDR3 DNA sequence: TGTGCCATCAGTGGGGGGGGTATGGATCAAAAACTGTTTTTT. Its protein is CAISGGGMDQKLFF.

This chain connects TRBV30 to TRBJ2-7; 9 bases are a match to TRBD1. J gave up 4 bases and V 1 base, and 5 bases lay outside the gene matches. The CDR3 contains 14 residues. Germline V lookup: CDR1 GTSNPN, CDR2 SVGIG (reference sequence). CDR3 DNA: TGTGCCTGGAGTGCCGGGACAGGGACGTACGAGCAGTACTTC. This encodes CAWSAGTGTYEQYF.

As for this clone: Compared with germline, one end of the junction differs, possibly owing to a read error. CDR3 nucleotides: TGTGCCAGCAGCGAAGATTGGGGCGCATGGTATGGCTACACCTTC. It encodes CASSEDWGAWYGYTF. The V gene is TRBV4-2, the J gene TRBJ1-2; D is possibly TRBD1 (5 bases). The CDR3 covers 15 residues. The germline V gene encodes CDR1 LGHNA and CDR2 YNFKEQ.

The rearrangement uses TRBV11-1 and TRBJ1-5; D unresolved. Looked up from germline, CDR1 is SGHAT and CDR2 is FQDESV (reference sequence). This CDR3 is built from 14 residues. V was trimmed by 2 bases and J by 5 bases, leaving 10 bases between them. Here the CDR3 reads CASSLSGPYQPQHF. Written as DNA, the CDR3 is TGTGCCAGCAGCTTAAGTGGCCCGTATCAGCCCCAGCATTTT.

The chain has TRBV7-9 and TRBJ2-1, with no clear D. V was shortened by 4 bases and J by 6 bases, with 4 bases between the two germline ends. The CDR3 covers 11 residues. CDR1 SEHNR and CDR2 FQNEAQ come from the germline V gene (reference sequence). The CDR3 DNA follows: TGTGCCAGCAGCTCTTCCAATGAGCAGTTCTTC. Its protein product is CASSSSNEQFF.